This T cell receptor (beta chain) was sequenced in a study of T cells in Graves' hyperthyroidism and ophthalmopathy. From RNA transcripts, TCR beta CDR3 regions were amplified. Initially, a first-round RT-PCR of the TCR CDR3 employed the HTBI primer set. TCRdb processed the multiplex PCR reads anew with MiXCR; each CDR3 protein has one entry. The table has hundreds of thousands of distinct CDR3 sequences, 12% to 15% seen once. This clonotype was seen ten or more times. The V gene's germline CDR1 is SGHAT and CDR2 FQNNGV. Trimming stripped 4 bases from V and 2 bases from J, with 17 bases between. This CDR3 has 16 residues.

The material sequenced was blood. The TCR comes from a woman between 18 and 29 years old with Graves' hyperthyroidism. The V call is TRBV11-2, the J call TRBJ2-5; maybe TRBD2 (6 bases). The chain's CDR3 is CASSSTTGTPQETQYF. The CDR3 DNA reads as TGTGCCAGCAGCTCTACCACCGGGACTCCTCAAGAGACCCAGTACTTC.